These T cell receptor beta chains were read from a single sample in a study of blood T cell repertoires in COVID-19. The data were produced by immunoSEQ multiplex PCR, yet TCRdb's version contains in-frame clones alone and is incomplete. Among 88,000 or so clones, about 85% were seen once, and the ten largest hold 24%. Sequenced sample: peripheral blood. These receptors all stem from a human donor in a cohort sampled during active COVID-19. Both conserved end residues are part of each CDR3. A D gene is named only where the DNA matches it firmly. The listing skips clone size in some rows; elsewhere it reads once, few, many or a size class.

J | size | length | V | D | CDR3 | DNA
TRBJ1-1 | NA | 14 | TRBV2 | NA | CASSENRENTEAFF | TGTGCCAGCAGTGAGAACAGGGAGAACACTGAAGCTTTCTTT
TRBJ1-4 | NA | 14 | TRBV2 | NA | CASNKDTSNEKLFF | TGTGCCAGCAATAAGGACACTTCTAATGAAAAACTGTTTTTT
TRBJ2-2 | NA | 19 | TRBV24-1 | TRBD2 | CATSDPLLSGLAIGGELFF | TGTGCCACCAGTGATCCCCTCCTGTCGGGACTAGCGATTGGCGGGGAGCTGTTTTTT
TRBJ1-1 | NA | 16 | TRBV7-9 | NA | CASSSPTGGGNTEAFF | TGTGCCAGCAGCTCCCCGACGGGGGGAGGTAACACTGAAGCTTTCTTT
TRBJ1-1 | NA | 15 | TRBV5-1 | NA | CASSLLQVGSTEAFF | TGCGCCAGCAGCTTGTTGCAGGTCGGGAGCACTGAAGCTTTCTTT
TRBJ2-3 | NA | 16 | TRBV19 | NA | CASSISLGQGTDTQYF | TGTGCCAGTAGTATAAGTTTGGGCCAAGGCACAGATACGCAGTATTTT
TRBJ2-1 | once | 16 | TRBV7-3 | NA | CASSFDGASSYNEQFF | TGTGCCAGCAGCTTTGACGGAGCAAGCTCCTACAATGAGCAGTTCTTC
TRBJ2-1 | once | 12 | TRBV19 | TRBD2 | CGEREGLGEQFF | TGTGGCGAGCGGGAGGGCCTGGGGGAGCAGTTCTTC
TRBJ2-5 | few | 15 | TRBV28 | NA | CASSDWRGTSLTQYF | TGTGCCAGCAGTGACTGGCGGGGCACCTCCCTGACCCAGTACTTC
TRBJ1-3 | NA | 14 | TRBV7-6 | NA | CASSREWSGNTIYF | TGTGCCAGCAGCCGAGAGTGGTCTGGAAACACCATATATTTT
TRBJ2-4 | NA | 15 | TRBV7-2 | NA | CASSPRPGEKNIQYF | TGTGCCAGCAGCCCCCGTCCAGGGGAGAAAAACATTCAGTACTTC
TRBJ2-5 | NA | 14 | TRBV9 | TRBD2 | CASSVSGEGETQYF | TGTGCCAGCAGCGTAAGCGGGGAAGGAGAGACCCAGTACTTC
TRBJ1-1 | once | 17 | TRBV7-9 | TRBD1 | CASSPPWTGGWGTEAFF | TGTGCCAGCAGCCCACCTTGGACAGGGGGCTGGGGCACTGAAGCTTTCTTT
TRBJ2-7 | NA | 17 | TRBV2 | NA | CASSEALDSLFSYEQYF | TGTGCCAGCAGTGAAGCGCTGGACAGCCTGTTTTCCTACGAGCAGTACTTC
TRBJ1-5 | NA | 18 | TRBV4-2 | NA | CASSQGQARLYSNQPQHF | TGTGCCAGCAGCCAAGGACAGGCTAGACTCTATAGCAATCAGCCCCAGCATTTT
TRBJ1-2 | NA | 12 | TRBV25-1 | TRBD1 | CASRTGEGGYTF | TGTGCCAGCAGGACAGGGGAAGGAGGCTACACCTTC
TRBJ2-5 | NA | 14 | TRBV11-2 | NA | CASSLGPEGETQYF | TGTGCCAGCAGCTTAGGCCCGGAGGGAGAGACCCAGTACTTC
TRBJ2-7 | NA | 15 | TRBV9 | TRBD1 | CASSAGWTGVDEQYF | TGTGCCAGCAGCGCCGGGTGGACAGGGGTTGACGAGCAGTACTTC
TRBJ1-1 | NA | 16 | TRBV19 | NA | CASSPRSTGARTEAFF | TGTGCCAGTAGTCCACGATCGACTGGGGCGCGCACTGAAGCTTTCTTT
TRBJ1-2 | NA | 12 | TRBV2 | NA | CATRLLSLGYTF | TGTGCCACCCGTCTCCTTTCTCTTGGCTACACCTTC
TRBJ1-1 | NA | 15 | TRBV5-4 | TRBD1 | CASSHGTGGNTEAFF | TGTGCCAGCAGTCACGGGACAGGGGGCAACACTGAAGCTTTCTTT
TRBJ2-7 | NA | 15 | TRBV5-6 | TRBD1 | CASSPGTGGNYEQYF | TGTGCCAGCAGCCCCGGGACAGGGGGAAACTACGAGCAGTACTTC
TRBJ2-7 | NA | 14 | TRBV5-1 | TRBD1 | CASSPGQVYDEQYF | TGCGCCAGCAGCCCGGGACAGGTCTACGACGAGCAGTACTTC
TRBJ2-2 | NA | 17 | TRBV27 | NA | CASSLSLANTNTGELFF | TGTGCCAGCAGTTTGTCTCTCGCGAATACGAACACCGGGGAGCTGTTTTTT
TRBJ2-3 | NA | 15 | TRBV7-8 | NA | CASSPQSGSTDTQYF | TGTGCCAGCAGCCCCCAGAGCGGGAGCACAGATACGCAGTATTTT
TRBJ2-3 | NA | 15 | TRBV6-6 | TRBD2 | CASRFSGSGPDTQYF | TGTGCCAGCAGATTTAGCGGGAGCGGGCCAGATACGCAGTATTTT
TRBJ2-7 | NA | 14 | TRBV18 | TRBD2 | CASSPPGLPYEQYF | TGTGCCAGCTCACCTCCGGGACTACCCTACGAGCAGTACTTC
TRBJ2-1 | NA | 12 | TRBV14 | NA | CASSLNMDEQFF | TGTGCCAGCAGCCTCAACATGGATGAGCAGTTCTTC